This T cell receptor beta chain came from a study of OX40 agonist ivuxolimab in advanced cancers. Study-level information: Patients received ivuxolimab, an intravenous treatment, every 2 weeks at 0.01 to 10 mg/kg.

This table comes from immunoSEQ multiplex PCR, and its TCRdb copy is limited to in-frame clones, with some not included. The repertoire consists of approximately 130,000 clones, with over 75% occurring once and the leading ten covering roughly 0.99%. The CDR3 sequence is 15 residues long. CDR1 SGDLS and CDR2 YYNGEE come from the germline V gene. With 0 bases removed from V and 6 bases from J, the gap between germline ends came to 12 bases. This sample comprised CD4+ or CD8+ T cells sorted from blood, obtained in a trial of the OX40 agonist ivuxolimab. This clonotype originated in an adult with an advanced solid tumor such as melanoma, head and neck, liver or kidney cancer. The chain carries TRBV9 and TRBJ2-2; D may be TRBD1 or TRBD2 (6 bases each). The CDR3 sequence is CASSVVSGEAGELFF. CDR3 DNA sequence: TGTGCCAGCAGCGTAGTATCAGGGGAGGCCGGGGAGCTGTTTTTT.